The clone carrying this TCR beta chain has at least ten counts. The antigen is undetermined. The data were taken from a study of regulatory T cells in long-lasting Graves disease. Study-level information: Persistence in Graves' disease denoted antithyroid drug use beyond 5 years alongside positive TSH receptor antibodies.

Sample time point: persistent/refractory GD, antithyroid drugs over 5 years with positive TRAb. Construction of the TCR library relied on RNA isolated from PBMCs. A peripheral blood sample, roughly 9.8 milliliters in volume, was drawn into EDTA tubes. iRepertoire HTBI primers and Arm-PCR of CDR3 regions built TCR beta libraries. TCRdb independently ran MiXCR on the multiplex PCR reads; one entry per CDR3 protein. The sample lists approximately 690,000 distinct CDR3 sequences; about 30% were seen once. Germline V lookup: CDR1 SEHNR, CDR2 FQNEAQ (reference sequence). With 5 bases removed from V and 4 bases from J, the gap between germline ends came to 12 bases. The CDR3 is 14 residues long. General observations from the study: Those with persistent Graves' had less TCR diversity than newly diagnosed patients. Patients with persistent disease showed a bias toward TRBV28, TRBJ1-2 and TRBJ2-5.

The receptor was derived from a female donor with Graves disease. Source: peripheral blood mononuclear cells (PBMCs), taken when the disease was refractory, from a patient treated with antithyroid drugs. The genes are TRBV7-9 and TRBJ1-3, with D maybe TRBD1 (6 bases). The CDR3 nucleotides are TGTGCCAGCAGCGCAACAGGGCCCGGAAACACCATATATTTT. Translating it yields CASSATGPGNTIYF.